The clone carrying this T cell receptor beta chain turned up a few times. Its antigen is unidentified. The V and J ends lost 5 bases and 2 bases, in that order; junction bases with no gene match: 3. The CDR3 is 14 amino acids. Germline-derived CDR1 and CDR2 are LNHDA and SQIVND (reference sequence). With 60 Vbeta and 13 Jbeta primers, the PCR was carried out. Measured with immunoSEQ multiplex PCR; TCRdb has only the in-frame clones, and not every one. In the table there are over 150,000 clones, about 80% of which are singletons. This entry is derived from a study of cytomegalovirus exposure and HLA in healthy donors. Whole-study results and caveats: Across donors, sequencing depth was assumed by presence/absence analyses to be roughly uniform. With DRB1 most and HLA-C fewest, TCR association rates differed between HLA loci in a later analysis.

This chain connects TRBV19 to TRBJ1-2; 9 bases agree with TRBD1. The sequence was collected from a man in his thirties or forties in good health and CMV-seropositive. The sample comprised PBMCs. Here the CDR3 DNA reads TGTGCCAGTAGTCCCGGACAGGGGAACTATGGCTACACCTTC. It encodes CASSPGQGNYGYTF.